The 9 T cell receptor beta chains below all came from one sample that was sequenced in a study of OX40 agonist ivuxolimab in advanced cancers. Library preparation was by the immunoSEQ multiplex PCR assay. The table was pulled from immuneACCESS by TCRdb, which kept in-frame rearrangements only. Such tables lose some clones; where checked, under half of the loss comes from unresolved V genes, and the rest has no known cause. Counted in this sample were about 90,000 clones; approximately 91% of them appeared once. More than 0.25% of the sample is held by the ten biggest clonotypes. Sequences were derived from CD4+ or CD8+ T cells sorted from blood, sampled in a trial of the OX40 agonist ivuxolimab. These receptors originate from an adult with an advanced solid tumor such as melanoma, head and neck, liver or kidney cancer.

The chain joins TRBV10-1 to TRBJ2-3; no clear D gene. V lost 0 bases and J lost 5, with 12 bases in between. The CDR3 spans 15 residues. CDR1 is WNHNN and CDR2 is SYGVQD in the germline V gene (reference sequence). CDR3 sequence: CASSESPTKRDTQYF. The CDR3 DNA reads TGCGCCAGCAGTGAGTCCCCCACCAAAAGAGATACGCAGTATTTT.

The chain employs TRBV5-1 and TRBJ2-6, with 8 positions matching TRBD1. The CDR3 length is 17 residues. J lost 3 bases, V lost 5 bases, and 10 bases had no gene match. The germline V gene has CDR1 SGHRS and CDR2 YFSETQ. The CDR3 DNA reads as TGCGCCAGCAGTCCCCTCAGGGGGCTAGGTGGGGCCAACGTCCTGACTTTC. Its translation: CASSPLRGLGGANVLTF.

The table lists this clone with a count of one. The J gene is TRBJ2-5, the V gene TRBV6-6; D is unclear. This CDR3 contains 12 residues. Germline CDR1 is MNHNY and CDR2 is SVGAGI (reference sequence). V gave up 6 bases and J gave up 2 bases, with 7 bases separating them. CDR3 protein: CASSRVQETQYF. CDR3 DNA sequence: TGTGCCAGCAGCCGTGTGCAAGAGACCCAGTACTTC.

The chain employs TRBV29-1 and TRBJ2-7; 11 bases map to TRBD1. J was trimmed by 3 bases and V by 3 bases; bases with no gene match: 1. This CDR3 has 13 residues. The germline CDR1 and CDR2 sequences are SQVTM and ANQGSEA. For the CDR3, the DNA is TGCAGCGTTGAGGGGACAGGGGGCTACGAGCAGTACTTC. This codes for CSVEGTGGYEQYF.

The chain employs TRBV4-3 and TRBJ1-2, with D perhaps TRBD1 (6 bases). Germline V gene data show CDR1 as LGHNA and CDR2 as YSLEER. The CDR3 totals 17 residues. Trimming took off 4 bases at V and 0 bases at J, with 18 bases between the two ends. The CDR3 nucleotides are TGCGCCAGCAGCCCATCAAGAACAGGGCGAGCTAACTATGGCTACACCTTC. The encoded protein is CASSPSRTGRANYGYTF.

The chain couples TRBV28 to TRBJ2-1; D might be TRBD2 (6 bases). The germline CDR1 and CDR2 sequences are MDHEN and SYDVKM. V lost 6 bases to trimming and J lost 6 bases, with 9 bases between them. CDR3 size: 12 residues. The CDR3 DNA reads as TGTGCCAGCAGCCTTAGCGGCAATGAGCAGTTCTTC. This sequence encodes CASSLSGNEQFF.

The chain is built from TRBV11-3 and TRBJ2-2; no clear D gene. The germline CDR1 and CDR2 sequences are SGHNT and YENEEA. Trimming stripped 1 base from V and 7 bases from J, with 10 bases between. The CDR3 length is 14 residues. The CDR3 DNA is TGTGCCAGCAGCTTAGGCTGGATGGACGGGGAGCTGTTTTTT. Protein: CASSLGWMDGELFF.

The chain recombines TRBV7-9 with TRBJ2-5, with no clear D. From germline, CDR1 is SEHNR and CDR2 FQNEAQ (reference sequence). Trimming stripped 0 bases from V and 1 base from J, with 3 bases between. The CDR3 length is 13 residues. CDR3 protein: CASSLASQETQYF. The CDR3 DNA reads TGTGCCAGCAGCTTAGCTAGCCAAGAGACCCAGTACTTC.

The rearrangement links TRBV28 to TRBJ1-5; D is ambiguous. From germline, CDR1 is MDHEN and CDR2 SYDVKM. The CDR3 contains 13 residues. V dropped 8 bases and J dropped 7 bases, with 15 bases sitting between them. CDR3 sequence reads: CASLGSTFQPQHF. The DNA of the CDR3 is TGTGCCAGCCTTGGAAGTACATTCCAGCCCCAGCATTTT.